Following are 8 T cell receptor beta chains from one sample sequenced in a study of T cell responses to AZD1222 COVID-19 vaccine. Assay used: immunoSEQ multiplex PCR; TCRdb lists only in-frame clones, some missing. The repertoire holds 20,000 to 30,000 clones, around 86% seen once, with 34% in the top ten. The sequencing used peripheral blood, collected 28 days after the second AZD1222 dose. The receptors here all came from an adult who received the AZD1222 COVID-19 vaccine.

Written as DNA, the CDR3 is TGTGCCAGCGGGCTAGCGGAAACTGGCACAGATACGCAGTATTTT. This codes for CASGLAETGTDTQYF. The rearrangement uses TRBV21-1 and TRBJ2-3; no DNA check was done on the table's D call, TRBD2. TRBV21-1 is given as a pseudogene. The CDR3 spans 15 residues.

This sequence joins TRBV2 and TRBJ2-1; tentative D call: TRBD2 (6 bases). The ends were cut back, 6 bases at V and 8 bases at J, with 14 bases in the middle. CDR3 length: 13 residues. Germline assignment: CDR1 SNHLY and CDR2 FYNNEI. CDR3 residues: CASSVRGTHEQFF. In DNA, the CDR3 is TGTGCCAGCAGCGTCCGCGGGACCCATGAGCAGTTCTTC.

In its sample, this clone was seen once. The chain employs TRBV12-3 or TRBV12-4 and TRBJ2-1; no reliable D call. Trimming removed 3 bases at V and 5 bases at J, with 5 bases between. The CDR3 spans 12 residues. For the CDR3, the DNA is TGTGCCAGCAGTTTTAGAGACAATGAGCAGTTCTTC. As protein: CASSFRDNEQFF.

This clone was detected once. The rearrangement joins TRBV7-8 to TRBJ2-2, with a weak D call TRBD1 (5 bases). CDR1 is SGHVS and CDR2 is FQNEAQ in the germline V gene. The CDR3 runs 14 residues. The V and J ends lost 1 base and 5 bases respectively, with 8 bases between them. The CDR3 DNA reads TGTGCCAGCAGCTTAGTGGACAATACCGGGGAGCTGTTTTTT. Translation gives CASSLVDNTGELFF.

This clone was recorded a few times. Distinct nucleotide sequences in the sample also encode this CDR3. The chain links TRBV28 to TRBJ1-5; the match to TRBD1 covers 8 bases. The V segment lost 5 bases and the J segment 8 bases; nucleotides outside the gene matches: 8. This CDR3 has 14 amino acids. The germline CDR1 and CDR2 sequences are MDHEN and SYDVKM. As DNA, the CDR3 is TGTGCCAGCAGTCCCCGACAGGGGTGGGAGCCCCAGCATTTT. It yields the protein CASSPRQGWEPQHF.

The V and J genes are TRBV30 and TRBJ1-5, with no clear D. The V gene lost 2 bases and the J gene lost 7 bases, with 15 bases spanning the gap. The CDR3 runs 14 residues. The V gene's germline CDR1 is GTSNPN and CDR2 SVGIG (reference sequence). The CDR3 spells CAWSKGRERQPQHF. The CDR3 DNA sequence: TGTGCCTGGAGTAAAGGGAGGGAACGACAGCCCCAGCATTTT.

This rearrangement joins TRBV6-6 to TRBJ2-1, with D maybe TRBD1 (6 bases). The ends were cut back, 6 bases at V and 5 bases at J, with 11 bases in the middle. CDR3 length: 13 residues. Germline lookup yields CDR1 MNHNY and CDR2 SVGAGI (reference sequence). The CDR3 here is CASREWDNNEQFF. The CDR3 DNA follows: TGTGCCAGCAGGGAGTGGGACAACAATGAGCAGTTCTTC.

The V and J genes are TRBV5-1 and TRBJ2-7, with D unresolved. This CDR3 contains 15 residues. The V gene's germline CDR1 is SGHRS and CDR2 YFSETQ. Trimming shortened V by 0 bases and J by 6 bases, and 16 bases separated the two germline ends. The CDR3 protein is CASSLGIGGASEQYF. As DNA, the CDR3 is TGCGCCAGCAGCTTGGGGATTGGTGGAGCTTCCGAGCAGTACTTC.